This T cell receptor (beta chain) was profiled in a study of blood T cell repertoires in COVID-19. Per the study methods: Amplification from reference gene primers served as the basis for estimated nucleated cell counts. Repertoires were generated with immunoSEQ multiplex PCR, while TCRdb's copy carries only in-frame clones and drops some. D and trimming come from the DNA, and the V and J calls and clone size come from that table. The repertoire consists of 95,000 to 150,000 clones, with around 80% occurring once and the leading ten covering 17%. The V segment lost 3 bases and the J segment 9 bases; nucleotides outside the gene matches: 5. Germline CDR1 is SGHTA and CDR2 is FQGNSA. This CDR3 is 14 amino acids long.

The receptor comes from a young man with COVID-19, enrolled during active disease. Sequencing used peripheral blood. The chain combines TRBV7-2 with TRBJ2-7, with 13 bases matching TRBD2. The CDR3 DNA follows: TGTGCCAGCAGCTTGGGGACTAGCGGGGCGGGGCAGTACTTC. Encoded protein: CASSLGTSGAGQYF.